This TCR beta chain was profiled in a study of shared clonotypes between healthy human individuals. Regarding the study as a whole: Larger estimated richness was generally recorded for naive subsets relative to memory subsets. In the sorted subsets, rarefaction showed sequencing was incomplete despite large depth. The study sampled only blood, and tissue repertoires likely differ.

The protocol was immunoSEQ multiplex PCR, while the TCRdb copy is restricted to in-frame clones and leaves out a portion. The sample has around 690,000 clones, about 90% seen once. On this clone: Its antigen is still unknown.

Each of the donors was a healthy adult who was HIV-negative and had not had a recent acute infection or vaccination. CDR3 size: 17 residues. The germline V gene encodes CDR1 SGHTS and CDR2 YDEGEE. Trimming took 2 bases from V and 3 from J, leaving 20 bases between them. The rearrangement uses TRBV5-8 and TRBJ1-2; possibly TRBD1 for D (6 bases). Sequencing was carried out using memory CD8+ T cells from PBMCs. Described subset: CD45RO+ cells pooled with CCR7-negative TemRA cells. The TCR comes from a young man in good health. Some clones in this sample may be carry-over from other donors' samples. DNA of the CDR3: TGTGCCAGCAGCTTTTGGCTCAGGGGTGGATTAGACTATGGCTACACCTTC. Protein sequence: CASSFWLRGGLDYGYTF.